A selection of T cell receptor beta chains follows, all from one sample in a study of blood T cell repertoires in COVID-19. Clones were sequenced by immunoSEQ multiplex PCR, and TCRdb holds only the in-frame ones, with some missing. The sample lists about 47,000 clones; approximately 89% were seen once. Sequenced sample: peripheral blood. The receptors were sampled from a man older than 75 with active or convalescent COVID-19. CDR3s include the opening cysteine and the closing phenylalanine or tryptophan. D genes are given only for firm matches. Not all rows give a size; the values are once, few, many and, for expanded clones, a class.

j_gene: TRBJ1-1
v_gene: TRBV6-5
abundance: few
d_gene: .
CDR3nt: TGTGCCAGCAGAGGTTACAGTGAAGCTTTCTTT
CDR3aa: CASRGYSEAFF

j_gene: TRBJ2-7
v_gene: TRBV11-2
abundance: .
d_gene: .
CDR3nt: TGTGCCAGCAGCTTAGGGGGGGGCCTGCCCTACGAGCAGTACTTC
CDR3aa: CASSLGGGLPYEQYF

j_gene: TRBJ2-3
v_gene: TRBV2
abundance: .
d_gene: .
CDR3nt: TGTGCCAGCAGTGAAGGACATTCTAGCACAGATACGCAGTATTTT
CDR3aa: CASSEGHSSTDTQYF

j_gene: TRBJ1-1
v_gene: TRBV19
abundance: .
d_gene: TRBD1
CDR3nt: TGTGCCAGTAGCCCCACGACAGGGATGGGTGCTGAAGCTTTCTTT
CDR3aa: CASSPTTGMGAEAFF

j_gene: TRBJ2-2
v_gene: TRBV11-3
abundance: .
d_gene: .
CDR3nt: TGTGCCAGCAAAGGGGGGAACACCGGGGAGCTGTTTTTT
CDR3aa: CASKGGNTGELFF

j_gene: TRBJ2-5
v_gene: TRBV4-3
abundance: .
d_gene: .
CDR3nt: TGCGCCAGCAGCCAAGTAATGAGGGGGAGGGCTTCAGAGACCCAGTACTTC
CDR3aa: CASSQVMRGRASETQYF

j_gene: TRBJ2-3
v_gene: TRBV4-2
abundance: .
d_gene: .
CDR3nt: TGTGCCAGCAGCCGCAACGTGGCCAGGGATACGCAGTATTTT
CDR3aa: CASSRNVARDTQYF

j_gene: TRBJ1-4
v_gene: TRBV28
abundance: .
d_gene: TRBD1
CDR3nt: TGTGCCAGCAGGACAACAGGGGGCATTGAAAAACTGTTTTTT
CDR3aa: CASRTTGGIEKLFF

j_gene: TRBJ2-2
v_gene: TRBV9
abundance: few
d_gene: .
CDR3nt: TGTGCCAGCAGAAGGGGGACCGGGGAGCTGTTTTTT
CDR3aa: CASRRGTGELFF

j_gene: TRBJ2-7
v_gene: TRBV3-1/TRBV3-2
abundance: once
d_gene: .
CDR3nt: TGTGCCAGCAGCCAATTATACGAGCAGTACTTC
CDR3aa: CASSQLYEQYF

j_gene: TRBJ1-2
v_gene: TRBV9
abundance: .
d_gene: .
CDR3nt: TGTGCCAGCAGCGTAGGATGGGAGACAAGATTATATGGCTACACCTTC
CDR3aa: CASSVGWETRLYGYTF

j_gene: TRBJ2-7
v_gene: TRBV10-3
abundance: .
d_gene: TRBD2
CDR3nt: TGTGCCAGTAGCGGGGTCGGCACATACGAGCAGTACTTC
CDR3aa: CASSGVGTYEQYF

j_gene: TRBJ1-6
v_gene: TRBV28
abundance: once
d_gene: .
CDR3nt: TGTGCCAGCAGTTTCATGGACAAGGGGTCACCCCTCCACTTT
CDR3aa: CASSFMDKGSPLHF

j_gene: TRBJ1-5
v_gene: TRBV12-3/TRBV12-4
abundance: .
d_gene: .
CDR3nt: TGTGCCAGCAGTCCCCATAGCAATCAGCCCCAGCATTTT
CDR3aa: CASSPHSNQPQHF

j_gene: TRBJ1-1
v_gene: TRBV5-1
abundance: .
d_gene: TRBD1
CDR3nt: TGCGCCAGCAGCTTGGGACAGGGTCTCTTTGGTGAAGCTTTCTTT
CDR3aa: CASSLGQGLFGEAFF

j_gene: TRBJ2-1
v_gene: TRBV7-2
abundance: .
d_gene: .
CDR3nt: TGTGCCAGCAGCTTAGGAGGGTTCGGCATACGGTACAATGAGCAGTTCTTC
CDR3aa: CASSLGGFGIRYNEQFF

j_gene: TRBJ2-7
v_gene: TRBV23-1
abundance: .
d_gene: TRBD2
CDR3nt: TGCGCCAACACCCTGGCGGGGAGGGATGAGGCGCAGTACTTC
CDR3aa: CANTLAGRDEAQYF

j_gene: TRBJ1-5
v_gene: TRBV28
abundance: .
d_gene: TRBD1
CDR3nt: TGTGCCAGCAGCGTCAGGGGGACGGGGCAGCCCCAGCATTTT
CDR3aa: CASSVRGTGQPQHF

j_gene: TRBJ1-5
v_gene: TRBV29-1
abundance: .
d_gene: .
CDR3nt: TGCAGCGTCGGCGGAAGCAATCAGCCCCAGCATTTT
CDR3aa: CSVGGSNQPQHF

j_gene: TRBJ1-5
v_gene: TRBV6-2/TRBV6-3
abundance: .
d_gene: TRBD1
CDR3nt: TGTGCCAGCAGTTGGGAATTCCCGGGACAGGGAACCCAGCATTTT
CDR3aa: CASSWEFPGQGTQHF

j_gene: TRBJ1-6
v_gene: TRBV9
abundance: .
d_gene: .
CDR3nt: TGTGCCAGCAGCGTAGCGGTACGGGGTTCACCCCTCCACTTT
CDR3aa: CASSVAVRGSPLHF

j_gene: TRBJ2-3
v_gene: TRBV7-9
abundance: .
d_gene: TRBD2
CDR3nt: TGTGCCAGCAGCGAACCGGGACTAGCGGGCACAGATACGCAGTATTTT
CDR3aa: CASSEPGLAGTDTQYF

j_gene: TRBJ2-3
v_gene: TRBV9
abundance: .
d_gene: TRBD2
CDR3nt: TGTGCCAGCAGCGTAGACGCGGGAGGTTCAGATACGCAGTATTTT
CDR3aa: CASSVDAGGSDTQYF

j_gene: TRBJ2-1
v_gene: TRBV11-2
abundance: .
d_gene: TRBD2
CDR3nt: TGTGCCAGCAGCTTACTACTAGCGGGTGAGCAGTTCTTC
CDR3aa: CASSLLLAGEQFF

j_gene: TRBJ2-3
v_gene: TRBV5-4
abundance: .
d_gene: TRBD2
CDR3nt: TGTGCCAGCAGCCCACAAGGGGGGACTAGCGGGAGTGTGGATACGCAGTATTTT
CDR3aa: CASSPQGGTSGSVDTQYF

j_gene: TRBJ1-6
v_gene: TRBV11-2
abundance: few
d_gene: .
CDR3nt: TGTGCCAGCAGCTTAGGTCGGAATTCACCCCTCCACTTT
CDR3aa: CASSLGRNSPLHF

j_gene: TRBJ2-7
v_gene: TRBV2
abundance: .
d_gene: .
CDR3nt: TGTGCCAGCACCAGACCGGGACACCCCTCCTACGAGCAGTACTTC
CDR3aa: CASTRPGHPSYEQYF

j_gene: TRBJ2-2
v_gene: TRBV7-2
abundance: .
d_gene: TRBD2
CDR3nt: TGTGCCAGCAGCATTAGCGGGGGGTCGAACACCGGGGAGCTGTTTTTT
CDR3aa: CASSISGGSNTGELFF

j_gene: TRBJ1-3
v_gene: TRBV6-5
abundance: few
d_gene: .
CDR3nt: TGTGCCAGCAGTTCCAATGGAAACACCATATATTTT
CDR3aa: CASSSNGNTIYF

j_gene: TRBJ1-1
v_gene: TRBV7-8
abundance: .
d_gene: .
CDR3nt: TGTGCCAGCAGCTTAGAGGGCAGGGTAGCTTTCTTT
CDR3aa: CASSLEGRVAFF

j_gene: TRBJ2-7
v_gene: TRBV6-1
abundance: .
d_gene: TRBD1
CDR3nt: TGTGCCAGCAGTGAAACGGGGGGACAGGGCTTCGACGAGCAGTACTTC
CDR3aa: CASSETGGQGFDEQYF

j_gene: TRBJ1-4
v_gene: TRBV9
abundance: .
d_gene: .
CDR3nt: TGTGCCAGCAGCCCGCGGGATGGTACAGATGAAAAACTGTTTTTT
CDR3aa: CASSPRDGTDEKLFF

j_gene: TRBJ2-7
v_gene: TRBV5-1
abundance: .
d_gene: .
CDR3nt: TGCGCCAGCATCCGAACAGAAATAACTGGGACTCCACGCGGCGAGCAGTACTTC
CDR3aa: CASIRTEITGTPRGEQYF

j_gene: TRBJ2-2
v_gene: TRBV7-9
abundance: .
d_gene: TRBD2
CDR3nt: TGTGCCAGCAGGCCGGGGACTAGCGGAGGAGTTGGCGGGGAGCTGTTTTTT
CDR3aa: CASRPGTSGGVGGELFF

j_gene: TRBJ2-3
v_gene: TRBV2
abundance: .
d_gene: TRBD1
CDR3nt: TGTGCCAGTCTTAGACAGGGGAGCACAGATACGCAGTATTTT
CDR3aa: CASLRQGSTDTQYF

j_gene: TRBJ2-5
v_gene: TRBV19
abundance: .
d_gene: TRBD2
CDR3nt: TGTGCCAGTAGTATGGGAGTAGCGGGGGGATCGGAGACCCAGTACTTC
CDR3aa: CASSMGVAGGSETQYF

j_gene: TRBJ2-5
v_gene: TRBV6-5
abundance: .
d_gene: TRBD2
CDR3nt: TGTGCCAGCGCGGGGGTGGCGCACCAAGAGACCCAGTACTTC
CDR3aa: CASAGVAHQETQYF

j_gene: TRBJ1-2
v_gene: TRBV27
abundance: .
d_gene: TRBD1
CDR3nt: TGTGCCAGCAGTTTGAGGGGGCAACCCTATGGCTACACCTTC
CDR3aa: CASSLRGQPYGYTF

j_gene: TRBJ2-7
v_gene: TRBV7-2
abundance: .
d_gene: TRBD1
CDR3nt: TGTGCCAGCAGCGATCAGGGGGCGTACCACGAGCAGTACTTC
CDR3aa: CASSDQGAYHEQYF

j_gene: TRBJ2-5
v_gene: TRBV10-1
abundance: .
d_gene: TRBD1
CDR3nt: TGCGCCAGCAGTGACTCGGACAGGGCTGGAGAGACCCAGTACTTC
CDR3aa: CASSDSDRAGETQYF

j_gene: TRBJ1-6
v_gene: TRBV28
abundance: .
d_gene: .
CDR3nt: TGTGCCAGCAGCCGTAATTCACCCCTCCACTTT
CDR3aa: CASSRNSPLHF

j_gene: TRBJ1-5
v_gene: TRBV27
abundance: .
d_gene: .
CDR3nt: TGTGCCAGCAGGGTCACGGGCAATCAGCCCCAGCATTTT
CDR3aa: CASRVTGNQPQHF

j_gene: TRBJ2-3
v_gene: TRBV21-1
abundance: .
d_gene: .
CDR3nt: TGTGCCAGCAGCAAAGGGACAGCCCCGGGGACAGATACGCAGTATTTT
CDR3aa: CASSKGTAPGTDTQYF

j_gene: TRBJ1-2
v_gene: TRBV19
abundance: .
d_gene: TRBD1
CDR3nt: TGTGCCAGTAGTACAATGCGCCGGGACAGCTATGGCTACACCTTC
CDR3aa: CASSTMRRDSYGYTF

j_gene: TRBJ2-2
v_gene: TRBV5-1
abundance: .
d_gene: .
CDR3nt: TGCGCCAGCAGCGGGGGCGGAGCGCCCAACACCGGGGAGCTGTTTTTT
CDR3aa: CASSGGGAPNTGELFF

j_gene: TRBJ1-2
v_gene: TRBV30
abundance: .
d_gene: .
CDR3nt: TGTGCCTGGAGTCGAACTCACTTTGGACGAGGGAAACTCAACTATGGCTACACCTTC
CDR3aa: CAWSRTHFGRGKLNYGYTF

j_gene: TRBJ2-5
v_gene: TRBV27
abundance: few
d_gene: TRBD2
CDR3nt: TGTGCCAGCAGTTTGATTAGCGGGGGGGCCGAGACCCAGTACTTC
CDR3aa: CASSLISGGAETQYF

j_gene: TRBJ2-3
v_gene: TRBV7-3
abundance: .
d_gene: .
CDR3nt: TGTGCCAGCAGCCGTGGACTACCTGCGACAGATACGCAGTATTTT
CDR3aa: CASSRGLPATDTQYF

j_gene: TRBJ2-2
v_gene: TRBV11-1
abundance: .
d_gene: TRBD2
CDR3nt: TGTGCCAGCAGCAAGGGACTAGCGGGGGGGACCGGGGAGCTGTTTTTT
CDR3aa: CASSKGLAGGTGELFF

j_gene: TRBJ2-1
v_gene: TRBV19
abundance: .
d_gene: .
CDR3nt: TGTGCCAGTAGTATCCTGGGGACTCTAGACAATGAGCAGTTCTTC
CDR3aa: CASSILGTLDNEQFF

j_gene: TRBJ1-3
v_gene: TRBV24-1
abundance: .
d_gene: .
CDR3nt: TGTGCCACCAGTGATGGATTTGGGAGCTCTGGAAACACCATATATTTT
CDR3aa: CATSDGFGSSGNTIYF